The sequence of this T cell receptor (beta chain) was determined in a study of T-cell reconstitution after alpha-beta-depleted transplantation in children. Germline V CDR1 and CDR2: SEHNR, FQNEAQ (reference sequence). The V and J ends lost 11 bases and 5 bases, in that order; junction bases with no gene match: 15. The CDR3 length is 15 residues. Preparation of the TCRbeta library used unique molecular identifiers. TCRdb itself ran the PCR reads through MiXCR, one entry per CDR3 protein. In the table there are some 350,000 distinct CDR3 sequences, 10% of which are singletons. The V call is TRBV7-9, the J call TRBJ2-5; 9 bases match TRBD1. The sample in question was PBMCs from the stem cell graft donor, obtained from the stem cell graft. This clonotype originated in a human donor who donated a stem cell graft to a child with acute lymphoblastic leukemia. This chain's CDR3 is CAGPPGQGLEETQYF. CDR3 DNA sequence: TGTGCCGGGCCACCGGGACAGGGCCTTGAGGAGACCCAGTACTTC.